This TCR beta chain was obtained from a study of circulating CD8 cells and anti-PD-1 response in melanoma. On the study more broadly: About 50% of the 13 melanoma patients received first-line anti-PD-1 therapy.

From live CD3+CD8+TCRalphabeta+ cells, four PD-1 and/or TIGIT subsets were sorted. This clonotype counts as medium-sized. The QIAseq Immune Repertoire TCR panel built the libraries from roughly 15 ng of total RNA. TCRdb passed the reads through MiXCR, listing each CDR3 protein once. The repertoire consists of approximately 620 distinct CDR3 sequences, with approximately 8.9% occurring once and the leading ten covering roughly 27%. This receptor was taken from a human donor with melanoma. The source material was CD8+ T cells from PBMCs, sampled at baseline or after one month of anti-PD-1 therapy (not recorded which).

The CDR3 is CATSDSDRGETQYF. The CDR3 coding sequence is TGTGCCACCAGTGACTCCGACAGGGGGGAGACCCAGTACTTC. The V gene is TRBV24-1, the J gene TRBJ2-5; 9 nucleotides agree with TRBD1. This CDR3 is 14 amino acids long. Germline V lookup: CDR1 KGHDR, CDR2 SFDVKD. Trimming at V came to 4 bases and at J to 5 bases, leaving 4 bases not matched to a gene.